These T cell receptor beta chains were read from a single sample in a study of T cell changes during pregnancy in multiple sclerosis. The protocol was immunoSEQ multiplex PCR, while the TCRdb copy is restricted to in-frame clones and leaves out a portion. In the table there are tens of thousands of clones, roughly 96% of which are singletons. Source: peripheral blood, taken in the second trimester of pregnancy. The receptors come from a female donor with multiple sclerosis, enrolled in a pregnancy study. Each CDR3 is given with its conserved first and last residue. Only some rows state a clone size, as once, few, many or a class for expanded clones.

size	V	J	CDR3
-	TRBV28	TRBJ1-1	CASNLQGWDTEAFF
-	TRBV27	TRBJ2-3	CASSFGRGRQDTQYF
-	TRBV7-8	TRBJ2-1	CASSLGLAGGTYNEQFF
-	TRBV12-5	TRBJ2-1	CASGLSGRINEQFF
-	TRBV6-6	TRBJ2-1	CASSPGGVGYGEQFF
-	TRBV5-1	TRBJ2-1	CASSLTTGTSYNEQFF
-	TRBV28	TRBJ1-5	CASSSRVRTNQPQHF
once	TRBV5-1	TRBJ1-1	CASSKDRVRDTEAFF
once	TRBV11-2	TRBJ2-7	CASQHSSAGSYEQYF
-	TRBV5-4	TRBJ2-7	CASSTGQGSYEQYF
-	TRBV5-6	TRBJ2-7	CASSLGTGAEQYF
once	TRBV7-2	TRBJ1-1	CASSLGLGENTEAFF
-	TRBV6-5	TRBJ1-1	CASRTGGAAEAFF